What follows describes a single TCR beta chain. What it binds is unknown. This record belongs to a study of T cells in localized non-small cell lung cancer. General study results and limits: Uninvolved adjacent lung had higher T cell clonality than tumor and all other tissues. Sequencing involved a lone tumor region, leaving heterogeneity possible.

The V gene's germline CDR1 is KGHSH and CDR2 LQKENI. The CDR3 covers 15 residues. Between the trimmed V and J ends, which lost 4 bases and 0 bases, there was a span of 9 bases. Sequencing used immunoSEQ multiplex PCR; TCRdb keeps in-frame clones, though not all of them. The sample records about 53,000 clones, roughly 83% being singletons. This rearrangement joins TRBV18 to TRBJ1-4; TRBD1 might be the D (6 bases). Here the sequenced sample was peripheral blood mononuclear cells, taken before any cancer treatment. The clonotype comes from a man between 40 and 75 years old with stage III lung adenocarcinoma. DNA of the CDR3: TGTGCCAGCTCACGAACAGGGACAACTAATGAAAAACTGTTTTTT. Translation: CASSRTGTTNEKLFF.